This TCR beta chain was identified during a study of cytotoxic CD8 clonotypes in ibrutinib-treated CLL (dated by TCRdb to the early 2020s). Study-wide context: The cohort included around 15 treatment-naive and roughly ten relapsed/refractory patients; about 18 were IGHV unmutated. Cryopreserved peripheral blood mononuclear cells were obtained before treatment, at response, and at either sustained remission or disease progression. Longitudinal samples were available for about 30% of the roughly 90 trial participants. Partial responses were observed in approximately 24 patients and complete responses in 2; after a median follow-up of 68 months, remission was maintained in roughly 15 patients and progression was observed in approximately 12. Response samples were taken after a median of around 13 months on treatment, ranging from roughly 6 to 36 months. Every remission and progressive disease sample was obtained while ibrutinib was still being received by the patients. On average, each sample had about 250,000 productive templates and almost 95,000 productive rearrangements.

Study-wide conclusions, independent of this receptor: Sustained-remission and progressing patients did not have matched sampling times, and lymph node repertoires were not examined. Clonality increased at ibrutinib response, stayed stable in sustained remission, and fell back toward baseline at progression. Baseline clonality exceeded that of age-matched healthy donors and correlated strongly with circulating CD8+ T-cell counts. Public clonotypes were rare and either contracted or stayed stable during treatment, and the rise in clonality at ibrutinib response reflected the expansion of private clonotypes.

The goal of deep resolution MiSeq sequencing was a depth between 1 in 1 million and 1 in 200,000 T cells, and coverage averaged 10x per clonotype. The immunoSEQ hsTCRB Kit was used to generate the TCR beta libraries. The study's own analysis went as follows. The data were analyzed with ImmunoSEQ Analyzer and ImmunoSEQ Data Assistant, and V, D and J gene assignments followed IMGT definitions. Clonality, which ranges from 0 to 1, was calculated as one minus the normalized Shannon entropy of productive rearrangement frequencies. Only overrepresented clonotypes making up at least 0.05% of the repertoire of each patient were included in the public clonotype analysis. More than ten age-matched healthy donor repertoires from immuneACCESS were used as controls for clonality. TCRdb's version of the immuneACCESS table is confined to in-frame rearrangements and falls short of the full clone set. An unresolved V gene accounts for under half of the shortfall where checked; the remainder is of unknown origin. That table is the source of V, J and clone size, and D and trimming were worked out from the DNA. The sample data list some 200,000 clones, and about four fifths of these were observed just once. Over 10% of the sample lies in the top ten.

The time point tag for this specimen amounts to: approximately 11 months on ibrutinib. For TCR beta library preparation, roughly 1.8 micrograms of genomic DNA was extracted from cryopreserved PBMCs. High-throughput TCR beta sequencing was performed on longitudinal blood samples from CLL patients receiving ibrutinib monotherapy. Patients were enrolled in a phase 2 open-label single-center ibrutinib monotherapy trial. The germline V and J ends show losses of 3 bases and 4 bases respectively, and no gene match explains 4 bases of the junction. CDR1 and CDR2 (GTSNPN, SVGIG) derive from the germline V gene (reference sequence). Including cysteine and phenylalanine, the CDR3 has 13 amino acids. Just the 39-base CDR3 DNA is kept, in frame starting at base 1. Regarding this clone: The target of this receptor is not known. No base quality information exists; no much larger clone differs at one position.

The starting material was PBMCs, obtained after 12 months of ibrutinib treatment. This clonotype was sampled from a human donor with chronic lymphocytic leukemia. The rearranged chain carries TRBV30 and TRBJ2-7, with 9 junctional bases fitting TRBD1. The DNA is TGTGCCTGGAGAGGACAGGGGAGATACGAGCAGTACTTC. This codes for CAWRGQGRYEQYF.